These T cell receptor beta chains were read from a single sample in a study of blood T cell repertoires in COVID-19. Sequenced by immunoSEQ multiplex PCR; TCRdb stores in-frame clones only, minus some. The sample carries around 85,000 clones, roughly 87% recorded once. The material sequenced was peripheral blood. The source is a man between 60 and 75 years old with acute or convalescent COVID-19. CDR3s include the opening cysteine and the closing phenylalanine or tryptophan. Fields, in order: D gene, clone size, J gene, V gene, CDR3 DNA, CDR3 protein. A D gene is named only where the DNA matches it firmly. Rows may omit the clone size; those that give it use once, few, many or a size class.

- | - | TRBJ1-1 | TRBV3-1/TRBV3-2 | TGTGCCACCCAGCCTGAGGGCCACGGAAAAGAAGCTTTCTTT | CATQPEGHGKEAFF
TRBD1 | - | TRBJ1-1 | TRBV19 | TGTGCCAGTAGTATTCAGGGGGCAGGGAACACTGAAGCTTTCTTT | CASSIQGAGNTEAFF
TRBD1 | few | TRBJ1-2 | TRBV29-1 | TGCAGCGTTGGGGACAGAGCCTATGGCTACACCTTC | CSVGDRAYGYTF
- | once | TRBJ2-2 | TRBV7-8 | TGTGCCAGCAGCCCAGCCCTGTCGAGCACCGGGGAGCTGTTTTTT | CASSPALSSTGELFF
- | - | TRBJ2-6 | TRBV7-6 | TGTGCCAGCAGCTTATGGAGCTCTGGGGCCAACGTCCTGACTTTC | CASSLWSSGANVLTF
- | - | TRBJ1-4 | TRBV6-2/TRBV6-3 | TGTGCCAGCAGTCGAGCGGGAGCAACTAATGAAAAACTGTTTTTT | CASSRAGATNEKLFF
TRBD1 | - | TRBJ1-2 | TRBV7-2 | TGTGCCAGTGGGACAGCCCAAGGGGGGTATGGCTACACCTTC | CASGTAQGGYGYTF
TRBD2 | - | TRBJ2-7 | TRBV5-6 | TGTGCCAGCAGCAGCGTAGCGGGGGGTTACGAGCAGTACTTC | CASSSVAGGYEQYF
- | - | TRBJ1-2 | TRBV6-6 | TGTGCCAGCAGTATCCCGGCACAGTATGGCTACACCTTC | CASSIPAQYGYTF
- | - | TRBJ1-1 | TRBV15 | TGTGCCACCAGCACGGGTCCAGAGAACACTGAAGCTTTCTTT | CATSTGPENTEAFF
- | few | TRBJ1-5 | TRBV7-9 | TGTGCCAGCAGCTTATCGTATAGCAATCAGCCCCAGCATTTT | CASSLSYSNQPQHF